This T cell receptor (beta chain) was obtained from a study of T cell responses to AZD1222 COVID-19 vaccine. Study-level background: The study pooled second doses at about 4 or about 12 weeks.

The study's findings and limits: Two AZD1222 administrations were followed by greater Spike-specific TCR breadth and depth. Donors, mostly white British, included more females; clonal diversity was possibly underestimated.

The protocol was immunoSEQ multiplex PCR, while the TCRdb copy is restricted to in-frame clones and leaves out a portion. This sample has some 98,000 clones; about 88% occur once, and the top ten carry about 14%. As for this clone: What it recognizes is unknown.

The CDR3 is made up of 15 amino acids. Trimming removed 5 bases from V and 0 bases from J, with 13 bases in between. The germline V gene has CDR1 SGHTA and CDR2 FQGNSA. Sequencing was performed on peripheral blood, taken on day 0 of AZD1222 vaccination. The source of this sequence is an adult in good health. The chain employs TRBV7-2 and TRBJ1-2; perhaps TRBD1 as D (6 bases). CDR3 sequence (DNA): TGTGCCAGCAGCCCCTGGACAGTTACTAACTATGGCTACACCTTC. It translates to CASSPWTVTNYGYTF.